These T cell receptor beta chains were read from a single sample in a study of neoadjuvant anti-PD-1 for oral cavity cancer. Sequencing used immunoSEQ multiplex PCR; TCRdb keeps in-frame clones, though not all of them. The repertoire has roughly 14,000 clones, approximately 70% of them found once; the top ten carry 2.9%. The sequencing used PBMCs, collected before nivolumab (anti-PD-1) treatment. These receptors all stem from a person between 40 and 85 years old with oral cavity squamous cell carcinoma. Each CDR3 is given with its conserved first and last residue. A D gene is named only where the DNA matches it firmly. Clone size appears in some rows only: once, few, many, or a class for an expanded clone.

cdr3_length	j_call	v_call	d_call	clone_size	cdr3_nt	cdr3_aa
14	TRBJ1-1	TRBV6-5	NA	NA	TGTGCCAGCAGCCAGGGACTTTGGAACACTGAAGCTTTCTTT	CASSQGLWNTEAFF
15	TRBJ2-3	TRBV6-5	TRBD1	NA	TGTGCCAGCAGGTCACAGGGGGGAGCACAGGGGTCGCAGTATTTT	CASRSQGGAQGSQYF
16	TRBJ2-7	TRBV11-2	TRBD2	NA	TGTGCCAGCAGCTTAGATCACCTAGCGGGAGTTAACGAGCAGTACTTC	CASSLDHLAGVNEQYF
14	TRBJ2-1	TRBV10-1	TRBD1	NA	TGCGCCAGCACACCCGGGACAGGGTTGAACAGGCAGTTCTTC	CASTPGTGLNRQFF
14	TRBJ1-1	TRBV5-1	TRBD1	NA	TGCGCCAGCAGCTTGGAGGACAGGGTCACTGAAGCTTTCTTT	CASSLEDRVTEAFF
15	TRBJ2-3	TRBV27	NA	once	TGTGCCAGCAGTAGGCTAGCTGAAAACACAGATACGCAGTATTTT	CASSRLAENTDTQYF
12	TRBJ1-3	TRBV27	NA	NA	TGTGCCAGCAGGGGGCTTGGAAACACCATATATTTT	CASRGLGNTIYF
14	TRBJ1-1	TRBV2	NA	few	TGTGCCAGCAGATACAGGGTTAGGAACACTGAAGCTTTCTTT	CASRYRVRNTEAFF
15	TRBJ2-3	TRBV7-8	NA	NA	TGTGCCAGCAGCTTAAGCCAAGTAGGGGGAGATACGCAGTATTTT	CASSLSQVGGDTQYF
13	TRBJ1-2	TRBV18	NA	NA	TGTGCCAGCTCATCCCAGGACGGAAATGGCTACACCTTC	CASSSQDGNGYTF
13	TRBJ1-5	TRBV27	TRBD1	NA	TGTGCCACTCAGCCGACAGGGGGTCAGCCCCAGCATTTT	CATQPTGGQPQHF
14	TRBJ2-7	TRBV28	NA	NA	TGTGCCAGCAGCCGGGACGACCTAGGGCACGAGCAGTACTTC	CASSRDDLGHEQYF
15	TRBJ2-3	TRBV27	NA	NA	TGTGCCAGCATCCCGGACTTATCTAGCACAGATACGCAGTATTTT	CASIPDLSSTDTQYF
16	TRBJ2-3	TRBV9	TRBD2	NA	TGTGCCAGCAGCTCCTGGACTAGCGGGTACACAGATACGCAGTATTTT	CASSSWTSGYTDTQYF
14	TRBJ2-7	TRBV7-3	NA	NA	TGTGCCAGCAGCTTAAGCGGGACCTCCTACGAGCAGTACTTC	CASSLSGTSYEQYF
18	TRBJ2-3	TRBV11-3	TRBD1	NA	TGTGCCAGCAGCTTACGGGACAGGGGAAATACTAGCACAGATACGCAGTATTTT	CASSLRDRGNTSTDTQYF
18	TRBJ2-7	TRBV28	NA	NA	TGTGCCAGCAGAAATAGACTCGGGGAAAGGGCTAGCTCCTACGAGCAGTACTTC	CASRNRLGERASSYEQYF
13	TRBJ1-4	TRBV2	TRBD1	NA	TGTGCCAGCAGTGGACAGGGTAGAGAAAAACTGTTTTTT	CASSGQGREKLFF
13	TRBJ2-7	TRBV30	NA	few	TGTGCCTGGAGTGTAGGGAGCTCCTACGAGCAGTACTTC	CAWSVGSSYEQYF
13	TRBJ1-5	TRBV6-1	TRBD1	NA	TGTGCCAGCAGTGTGGACAGGGTCCAGCCCCAGCATTTT	CASSVDRVQPQHF
14	TRBJ1-1	TRBV27	NA	NA	TGTGCCAGCAGTTTTAACAGCTTGAACACTGAAGCTTTCTTT	CASSFNSLNTEAFF
12	TRBJ2-7	TRBV30	NA	NA	TGTGCCTGGAGAGCTACTCCGGGCGAGCAGTACTTC	CAWRATPGEQYF
16	TRBJ2-1	TRBV10-3	TRBD1	NA	TGTGCCATCAGTGAGTCAGGACAGGGGCCTCGGAATGAGCAGTTCTTC	CAISESGQGPRNEQFF
16	TRBJ2-4	TRBV30	NA	NA	TGTGCCTGGAGTGTCCCCGACATTATAGCCAAAAACATTCAGTACTTC	CAWSVPDIIAKNIQYF
13	TRBJ2-7	TRBV2	TRBD1	NA	TGTGCCAGCATGAGGACAGGGTCCTACGAGCAGTACTTC	CASMRTGSYEQYF
14	TRBJ1-5	TRBV5-1	NA	few	TGCGCCAGCAGCCCCGGCCTCGTTGGTCAGCCCCAGCATTTT	CASSPGLVGQPQHF
15	TRBJ1-1	TRBV2	NA	few	TGTGCCAGCAGGGGAGCCAGAGTATTGAACACTGAAGCTTTCTTT	CASRGARVLNTEAFF
15	TRBJ2-7	TRBV2	NA	few	TGTGCCAGCCTAAGTCAAGGGGCAGGAATCTCCGAGCAGTACTTC	CASLSQGAGISEQYF
16	TRBJ1-4	TRBV30	TRBD1	NA	TGTGCCTGGAGAGCGGACAGGGGGAGAGTAAGTGAAAAACTGTTTTTT	CAWRADRGRVSEKLFF
15	TRBJ2-1	TRBV7-6	TRBD2	NA	TGTGCCAGCAGCCCGGGACTAGCGGGAAACAATGAGCAGTTCTTC	CASSPGLAGNNEQFF
17	TRBJ2-1	TRBV5-1	TRBD2	NA	TGCGCCAGCAGCCCCGGGACTAGCGGGGGGGGCTACAATGAGCAGTTCTTC	CASSPGTSGGGYNEQFF
14	TRBJ2-7	TRBV7-9	TRBD1	once	TGTGCCAGCAGCTTGGGACAGGGCTCCCACGAGCAGTACTTC	CASSLGQGSHEQYF
14	TRBJ1-5	TRBV10-2	TRBD1	NA	TGCGCCAGCAGCGAACCGGGACAGGATCAGCCCCAGCATTTT	CASSEPGQDQPQHF
13	TRBJ1-1	TRBV5-1	NA	few	TGCGCCAGCAGTGTGGCCCTGAACACTGAAGCTTTCTTT	CASSVALNTEAFF
15	TRBJ2-7	TRBV11-3	TRBD1	NA	TGTGCCAGCAGCATCCGGGACAGGGGGGACGACGAGCAGTACTTC	CASSIRDRGDDEQYF
12	TRBJ2-7	TRBV2	NA	NA	TGTGCCAGCAGTGAAAGTTGGCGGGAGCAGTACTTC	CASSESWREQYF
17	TRBJ2-1	TRBV7-2	NA	NA	TGTGCCAGCAGCTTAAAGGTATGGGCGAGCTCCTACAATGAGCAGTTCTTC	CASSLKVWASSYNEQFF
14	TRBJ2-7	TRBV18	TRBD1	NA	TGTGCCAGCTCGGTGGGACAGACCTCCTACGAGCAGTACTTC	CASSVGQTSYEQYF
14	TRBJ2-1	TRBV5-1	NA	NA	TGCGCCAGCCGACGCAGCCTGGGATCGGATGAGCAGTTCTTC	CASRRSLGSDEQFF
15	TRBJ2-7	TRBV7-6	NA	few	TGTGCCAGCAGCGCAGAGGGTTCACGTCACTCCGAGCAGTACTTC	CASSAEGSRHSEQYF
17	TRBJ2-3	TRBV4-1	TRBD2	NA	TGCGCCAGCAGCCAAGAGACTAGCGGGAGGGCCGGAGATACGCAGTATTTT	CASSQETSGRAGDTQYF
16	TRBJ1-5	TRBV5-6	NA	NA	TGTGCCAGCAGCTTAGGGGGAAGCCTTAGCAATCAGCCCCAGCATTTT	CASSLGGSLSNQPQHF
14	TRBJ2-2	TRBV18	NA	NA	TGTGCCAGCTCACGTGAACGGTACACCGGGGAGCTGTTTTTT	CASSRERYTGELFF
14	TRBJ1-2	TRBV10-3	NA	NA	TGTGCCATCAGTGGCGACAGCCAGAACTATGGCTACACCTTC	CAISGDSQNYGYTF
15	TRBJ2-3	TRBV4-1	NA	NA	TGCGCCAGCAGCCAGGAGAAGGATCGCACAGATACGCAGTATTTT	CASSQEKDRTDTQYF
16	TRBJ1-5	TRBV19	TRBD1	few	TGTGCCAGTGGACAGGCGACGGGGTATAACAATCAGCCCCAGCATTTT	CASGQATGYNNQPQHF
13	TRBJ1-2	TRBV5-1	NA	NA	TGCGCCAGCAGCATCGGGACTAACTATGGCTACACCTTC	CASSIGTNYGYTF
11	TRBJ2-1	TRBV5-6	NA	NA	TGTGCCAGCAGCTACTGGAATGAGCAGTTCTTC	CASSYWNEQFF
15	TRBJ1-4	TRBV9	NA	few	TGTGCCAGCAGCGTAGATGCCGGGTTGGATGAAAAACTGTTTTTT	CASSVDAGLDEKLFF
13	TRBJ1-2	TRBV6-1	NA	NA	TGTGCCAGCAGACCGCTCGGGCAGGGAGAAGTCACCTTC	CASRPLGQGEVTF
20	TRBJ2-1	TRBV14	TRBD2	NA	TGTGCCAGCAGCCCCAATTTAAGCGGGGGGCGATTTTGGGCCTACAATGAGCAGTTCTTC	CASSPNLSGGRFWAYNEQFF